The next 18 T cell receptor beta chains were all read from a single sample in a study of blood T cell repertoires in COVID-19. Assay: immunoSEQ multiplex PCR; the TCRdb copy retains only in-frame clones and omits some. This sample yields 160,000 or so clones, of which about four fifths are seen a single time; approximately 9.9% belongs to the top ten. The sample was peripheral blood. All receptors derive from a man aged 60 to 75 with active or convalescent COVID-19.

This chain uses TRBV7-9 with TRBJ2-5; 9 positions agree with TRBD2. CDR3 length equals 13 residues. V shed 6 bases and J 5 bases; nucleotides not matched to a gene: 4. Germline CDR1 SEHNR, CDR2 FQNEAQ (reference sequence). The CDR3 DNA is TGTGCCAGCAGATCTAGCGGGGTTGAGACCCAGTACTTC. This sequence encodes CASRSSGVETQYF.

V gene TRBV4-1 combines with J gene TRBJ2-7; TRBD1 might be the D (6 bases). Trimming took 1 base from V and 4 from J, leaving 8 bases between them. There are 13 residues in the CDR3. Per the germline V gene, CDR1 is MGHRA and CDR2 is YSYEKL. DNA of the CDR3: TGCGCCAGCAGCCAAGTACAGGGATACGAGCAGTACTTC. Translated: CASSQVQGYEQYF.

J is TRBJ2-2 and V is TRBV7-9, with TRBD2 as a possible D gene (6 bases). V was clipped by 5 bases and J by 3 bases, with 19 bases between them. This CDR3 has 17 residues. Germline V CDR1 and CDR2: SEHNR, FQNEAQ (reference sequence). The CDR3: CASSPRRGASDTGELFF. Written as DNA, the CDR3 is TGTGCCAGCAGCCCGCGACGCGGGGCGTCGGACACCGGGGAGCTGTTTTTT.

The chain has TRBV3-1 (or the pseudogene TRBV3-2) and TRBJ2-2, with 13 bases identical to TRBD2. Trimming removed 2 bases from V and 2 bases from J; junction bases left unmatched: 2. The CDR3 is 17 amino acids. Germline V lookup: CDR1 LGHDT, CDR2 YNNKEL (reference sequence). CDR3 nucleotide sequence: TGTGCCAGCAGCCAACAGGGACTAGCGGGAAACACCGGGGAGCTGTTTTTT. Amino acid sequence: CASSQQGLAGNTGELFF.

CDR3 nucleotide sequence: TGTGCCAGTAGTCAACGTGGGACAGTTCATAGCAATCAGCCCCAGCATTTT. The encoded protein is CASSQRGTVHSNQPQHF. The chain is built from TRBV19 and TRBJ1-5; 7 bases match TRBD1. The CDR3 contains 17 residues. Germline assignment: CDR1 LNHDA and CDR2 SQIVND (reference sequence). The ends lost 5 bases at V and 0 bases at J; junction bases unmatched: 10.

The V and J genes are TRBV5-1 and TRBJ1-1; tentatively, D is TRBD1 (5 bases). Germline V gene lookup returns CDR1 SGHRS and CDR2 YFSETQ. V lost 3 bases and J lost 6, with 9 bases in between. The CDR3 contains 12 residues. CDR3 sequence (DNA): TGCGCCAGCAGCTCGGGGGGTCCTGAAGCTTTCTTT. This translates into CASSSGGPEAFF.

This clone was recorded many times. V gene TRBV6-5 combines with J gene TRBJ2-7; D is perhaps TRBD2 (6 bases). CDR1 is MNHEY and CDR2 is SVGAGI in the germline V gene. The CDR3 has 11 amino acids. V was cut by 6 bases and J by 6 bases, with 9 bases left in between. For the CDR3, the DNA is TGTGCCAGCAGGAGGGGAGGCGAGCAGTACTTC. Translation: CASRRGGEQYF.

The count of this clone is one. The CDR3 sequence: CASTDTPGQALYGYTF. CDR3 DNA: TGTGCCAGCACCGACACCCCCGGACAGGCGTTATATGGCTACACCTTC. This chain links TRBV14 with TRBJ1-2, with 7 bases that match TRBD1. The CDR3 is 16 residues long. Per germline, CDR1 SGHDN and CDR2 FVKESK. The J segment lost 5 bases and the V segment lost 7 bases, leaving 16 bases of the junction unmatched. Full variable domain (remainder filled in from reference TRBV14 and TRBJ1-2): EAGVTQFPSHSVIEKGQTVTLRCDPISGHDNLYWYRRVMGKEIKFLLHFVKESKQDESGMPNNRFLAERTGGTYSTLKVQPAELEDSGVYFCASTDTPGQALYGYTFGSGTRLTVV.

The rearrangement links TRBV6-5 to TRBJ1-5; D is possibly TRBD1 (5 bases). V dropped 6 bases and J dropped 2 bases, with 14 bases sitting between them. The CDR3 covers 15 residues. Germline CDR1 is MNHEY and CDR2 is SVGAGI. In DNA form, the CDR3 reads TGTGCCAGCAGGCCGACTGACAGTCGCAATCAGCCCCAGCATTTT. Translating gives CASRPTDSRNQPQHF.

This chain uses TRBV6-1 with TRBJ2-1; D remains unclear. The CDR3 length is 17 residues. CDR1 is MNHNS, CDR2 SASEGT, per germline. V lost 2 bases, J lost 2 bases, and 16 bases lay in between. CDR3 protein: CASSETGARPAYNEQFF. In nucleotides, the CDR3 is TGTGCCAGCAGTGAAACCGGTGCTAGGCCAGCCTACAATGAGCAGTTCTTC.

V gene TRBV19 combines with J gene TRBJ2-1; 12 bases agree with TRBD1. V shed 4 bases, J shed 7 bases, and the junction held 17 bases outside the gene matches. Germline V gene lookup returns CDR1 LNHDA and CDR2 SQIVND (reference sequence). The CDR3 loop spans 19 amino acids. The DNA for the CDR3 is TGTGCCAGTAGTACGCCGTCCTGGGACAGGGGGCGAGGTAGGAATGAGCAGTTCTTC. It codes for CASSTPSWDRGRGRNEQFF. Full variable domain (outside the CDR3, taken from reference TRBV19 and TRBJ2-1): DGGITQSPKYLFRKEGQNVTLSCEQNLNHDAMYWYRQDPGQGLRLIYYSQIVNDFQKGDIAEGYSVSREKKESFPLTVTSAQKNPTAFYLCASSTPSWDRGRGRNEQFFGPGTRLTVL.

Notes on this clone: Sequence at one end of the junction differs from germline and may be a read error. The chain recombines TRBV6-5 with TRBJ1-5; 8 nucleotides agree with TRBD1. Germline V gene sequence: CDR1 MNHEY, CDR2 SVGAGI. The CDR3 totals 13 residues. CDR3 protein: CAIYAGGKQPQHF. The DNA of the CDR3 is TGTGCCATCTACGCAGGGGGCAAGCAGCCCCAGCATTTT.

The chain links TRBV6-5 to TRBJ1-6; 7 bases are a match to TRBD1. The CDR3 spans 14 residues. J gave up 4 bases and V 6 bases, and 3 bases lay outside the gene matches. In germline, CDR1 is MNHEY, CDR2 SVGAGI. The CDR3 sequence: CASRQGDYNSPLHF. In DNA, the CDR3 is TGTGCCAGCAGGCAGGGGGATTATAATTCACCCCTCCACTTT.

The chain is built from TRBV19 and TRBJ2-5; 8 nucleotides line up with TRBD2. Germline V lookup: CDR1 LNHDA, CDR2 SQIVND (reference sequence). Germline trimming cut 9 bases from V and 2 bases from J; bases unmatched to any gene: 11. The CDR3 covers 15 residues. CDR3: CASGPSGSSQETQYF. The CDR3 DNA reads TGTGCCAGCGGTCCCAGCGGGAGTTCTCAAGAGACCCAGTACTTC.

This chain joins TRBV28 and TRBJ1-2; D is possibly TRBD1 (6 bases). CDR1 MDHEN and CDR2 SYDVKM come from the germline V gene. CDR3 length equals 15 residues. Trimming took 5 bases from V and 0 from J, leaving 13 bases between them. The CDR3 spells CASSMTDSPNYGYTF. The CDR3 DNA sequence: TGTGCCAGCAGTATGACGGACAGCCCTAACTATGGCTACACCTTC.

The chain carries TRBV19 and TRBJ1-5, with a weak D call TRBD1 (6 bases). The germline CDR1 and CDR2 sequences are LNHDA and SQIVND (reference sequence). There are 15 residues in the CDR3. V was shortened by 5 bases and J by 0 bases, with 11 bases between the two germline ends. This CDR3 is CASSVQGHSNQPQHF. The CDR3 DNA is TGTGCCAGTAGTGTACAGGGACATAGCAATCAGCCCCAGCATTTT.

The chain joins TRBV5-1 to TRBJ2-1; 12 nucleotides agree with TRBD2. The J segment lost 2 bases and the V segment lost 1 base, leaving 4 bases of the junction unmatched. The CDR3 has 17 residues. Germline values: CDR1 SGHRS, CDR2 YFSETQ. CDR3 bases: TGCGCCAGCAGCTTGCTACTAGCGGGAGGCACCTACAATGAGCAGTTCTTC. Protein sequence: CASSLLLAGGTYNEQFF.

The CDR3 sequence: CASSTTWGASGSIYNEQFF. In DNA, the CDR3 is TGTGCCAGCAGTACTACATGGGGGGCTAGCGGGTCTATTTACAATGAGCAGTTCTTC. The chain combines TRBV28 with TRBJ2-1, with 8 bases that match TRBD2. Germline CDR1 is MDHEN and CDR2 is SYDVKM. The V gene end was trimmed by 5 bases and the J gene end by 4 bases; junction bases not matched to a gene: 19. The CDR3 runs to 19 residues.